This T cell receptor beta chain was identified during a study of shared clonotypes between healthy human individuals. At the level of the study: Researchers assigned three CD4 naive, three CD4 memory, two CD8 naive and one CD8 memory plate to each donor.

An assay was performed, and its level was deep. Some clones are missing from TCRdb's copy, which holds only in-frame ones; the method was immunoSEQ multiplex PCR. The sample holds 2,100,000 or so clones, roughly 95% seen once. Overall study findings and caveats: Memory subsets had estimated richness that was generally smaller than that of naive subsets.

On this clone itself: The antigen remains unidentified.

This CDR3 is 15 amino acids long. The germline V gene encodes CDR1 SGHKS and CDR2 YYEKEE (reference sequence). Trimming cost V 0 bases and J 8 bases; bases outside gene matches: 5. Only Caucasian adults living in Nashville, Tennessee made up the donor group. Input material: naive CD4+ T cells sorted from blood. The subset here: CD45RA+ positively selected. This receptor was identified in a man aged 18 to 35 in good health. V gene TRBV5-5 combines with J gene TRBJ1-4; 9 bases line up with TRBD1. The CDR3, as DNA: TGTGCCAGCAGCTTGGACGGGACAGGGTACGAAAAACTGTTTTTT. This translates into CASSLDGTGYEKLFF. Combining the CDR3 with reference TRBV5-5 and TRBJ1-4 gives the whole variable domain DAGVTQSPTHLIKTRGQQVTLRCSPISGHKSVSWYQQVLGQGPQFIFQYYEKEERGRGNFPDRFSARQFPNYSSELNVNALLLGDSALYLCASSLDGTGYEKLFFGSGTQLSVL.